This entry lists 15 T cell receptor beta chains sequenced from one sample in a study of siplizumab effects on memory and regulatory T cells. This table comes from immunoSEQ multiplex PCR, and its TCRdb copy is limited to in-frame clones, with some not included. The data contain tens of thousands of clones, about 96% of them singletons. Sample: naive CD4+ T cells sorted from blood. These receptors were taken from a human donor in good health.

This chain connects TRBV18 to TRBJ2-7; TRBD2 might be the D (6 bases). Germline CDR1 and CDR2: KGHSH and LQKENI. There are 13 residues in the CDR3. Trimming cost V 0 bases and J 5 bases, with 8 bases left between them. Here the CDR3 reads CASSPPGGHEQYF. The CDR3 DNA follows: TGTGCCAGCTCACCACCCGGGGGACACGAGCAGTACTTC.

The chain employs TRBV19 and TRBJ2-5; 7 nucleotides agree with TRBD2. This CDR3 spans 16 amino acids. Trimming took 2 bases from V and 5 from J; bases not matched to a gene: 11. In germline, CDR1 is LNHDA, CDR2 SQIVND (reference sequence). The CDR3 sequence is CASSIWAGVEAETQYF. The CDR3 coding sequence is TGTGCCAGTAGTATATGGGCGGGGGTCGAGGCGGAGACCCAGTACTTC.

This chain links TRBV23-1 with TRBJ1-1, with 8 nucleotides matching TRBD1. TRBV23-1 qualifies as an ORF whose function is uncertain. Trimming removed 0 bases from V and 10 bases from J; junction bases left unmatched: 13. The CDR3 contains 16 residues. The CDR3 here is CASSQSILGRGRLAFF. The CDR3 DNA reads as TGCGCCAGCAGTCAATCTATTTTGGGCAGGGGGCGGTTAGCTTTCTTT.

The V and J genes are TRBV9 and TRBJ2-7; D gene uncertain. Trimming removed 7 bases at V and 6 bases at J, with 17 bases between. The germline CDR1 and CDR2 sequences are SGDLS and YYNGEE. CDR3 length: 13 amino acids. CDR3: CASAVVGNSEQYF. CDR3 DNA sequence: TGTGCCAGCGCAGTAGTAGGCAATTCCGAGCAGTACTTC.

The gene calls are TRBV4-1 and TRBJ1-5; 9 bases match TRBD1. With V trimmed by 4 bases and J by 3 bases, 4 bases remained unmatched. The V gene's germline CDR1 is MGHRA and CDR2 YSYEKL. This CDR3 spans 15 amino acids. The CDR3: CASSLRDRDNQPQHF. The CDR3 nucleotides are TGCGCCAGCAGCCTCCGGGACAGGGACAATCAGCCCCAGCATTTT.

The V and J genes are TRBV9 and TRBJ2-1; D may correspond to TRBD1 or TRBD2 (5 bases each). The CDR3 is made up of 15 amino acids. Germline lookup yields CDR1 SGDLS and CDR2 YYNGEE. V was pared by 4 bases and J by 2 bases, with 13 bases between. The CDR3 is CASSRGAATYNEQFF. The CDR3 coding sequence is TGTGCCAGCAGCCGAGGGGCGGCGACCTACAATGAGCAGTTCTTC.

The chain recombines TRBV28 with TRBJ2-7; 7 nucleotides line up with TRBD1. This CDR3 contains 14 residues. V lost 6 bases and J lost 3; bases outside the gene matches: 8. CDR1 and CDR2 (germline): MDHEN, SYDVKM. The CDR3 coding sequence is TGTGCCAGCAGCCCGACAGGGAAAAACTACGAGCAGTACTTC. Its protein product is CASSPTGKNYEQYF.

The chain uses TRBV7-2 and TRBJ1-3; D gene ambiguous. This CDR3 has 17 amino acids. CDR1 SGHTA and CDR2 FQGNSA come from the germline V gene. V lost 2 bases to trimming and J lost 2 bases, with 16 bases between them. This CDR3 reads CASSLWPKGLAGNTIYF. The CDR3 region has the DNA TGTGCCAGCAGCTTATGGCCGAAAGGGCTGGCTGGAAACACCATATATTTT. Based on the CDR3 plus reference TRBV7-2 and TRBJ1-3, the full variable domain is GAGVSQSPSNKVTEKGKDVELRCDPISGHTALYWYRQSLGQGLEFLIYFQGNSAPDKSGLPSDRFSAERTGGSVSTLTIQRTQQEDSAVYLCASSLWPKGLAGNTIYFGEGSWLTVV.

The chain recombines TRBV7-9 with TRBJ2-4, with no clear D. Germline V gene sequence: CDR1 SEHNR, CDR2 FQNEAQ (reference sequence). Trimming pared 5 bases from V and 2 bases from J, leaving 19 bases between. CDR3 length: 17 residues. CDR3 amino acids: CASSPADGLFTKNIQYF. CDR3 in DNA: TGTGCCAGCAGCCCCGCAGACGGGCTATTTACCAAAAACATTCAGTACTTC.

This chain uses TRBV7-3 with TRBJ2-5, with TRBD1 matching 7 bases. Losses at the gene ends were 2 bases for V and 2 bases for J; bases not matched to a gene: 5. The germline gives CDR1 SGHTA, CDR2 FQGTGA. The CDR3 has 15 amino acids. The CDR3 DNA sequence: TGTGCCAGCAGCTTATATAGGGACAGTCAAGAGACCCAGTACTTC. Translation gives CASSLYRDSQETQYF.

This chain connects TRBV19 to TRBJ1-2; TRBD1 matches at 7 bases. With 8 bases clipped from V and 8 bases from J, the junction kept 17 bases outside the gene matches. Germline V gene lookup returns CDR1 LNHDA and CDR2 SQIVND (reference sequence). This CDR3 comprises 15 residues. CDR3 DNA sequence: TGTGCCAGTTCGCAAAACTCCGTCGACAGGGCCGGCTACACCTTC. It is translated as CASSQNSVDRAGYTF.

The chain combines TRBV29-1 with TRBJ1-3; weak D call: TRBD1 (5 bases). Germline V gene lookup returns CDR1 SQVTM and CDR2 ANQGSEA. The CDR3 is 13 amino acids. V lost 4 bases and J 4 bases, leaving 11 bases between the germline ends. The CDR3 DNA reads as TGCAGCGTTGTAGGGGTAACCGGAAACACCATATATTTT. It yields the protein CSVVGVTGNTIYF. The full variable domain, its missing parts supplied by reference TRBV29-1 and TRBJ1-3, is SAVISQKPSRDICQRGTSLTIQCQVDSQVTMMFWYRQQPGQSLTLIATANQGSEATYESGFVIDKFPISRPNLTFSTLTVSNMSPEDSSIYLCSVVGVTGNTIYFGEGSWLTVV.

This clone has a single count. CDR3 coding DNA: TGTGCCAGCAGCCGACCCCGGGACACGAACACTGAAGCTTTCTTT. Amino acid sequence: CASSRPRDTNTEAFF. The chain uses TRBV6-6 and TRBJ1-1; the D gene is possibly TRBD1 (6 bases). Germline V gene data show CDR1 as MNHNY and CDR2 as SVGAGI (reference sequence). The V end was cut by 6 bases, the J end by 1 base, with 15 bases between. The CDR3 has 15 amino acids.

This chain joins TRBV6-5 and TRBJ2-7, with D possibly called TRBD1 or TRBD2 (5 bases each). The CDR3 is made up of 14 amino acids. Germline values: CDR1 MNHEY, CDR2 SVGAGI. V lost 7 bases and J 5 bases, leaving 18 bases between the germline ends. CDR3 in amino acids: CASNPVAGTNEQYF. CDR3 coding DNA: TGTGCCAGCAACCCTGTCGCAGGGACGAACGAGCAGTACTTC.

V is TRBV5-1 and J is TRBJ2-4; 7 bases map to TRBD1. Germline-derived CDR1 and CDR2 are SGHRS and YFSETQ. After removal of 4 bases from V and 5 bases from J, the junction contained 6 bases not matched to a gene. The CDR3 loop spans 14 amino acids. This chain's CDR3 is CASSPGGSENIQYF. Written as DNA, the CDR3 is TGCGCCAGCAGCCCAGGGGGTAGTGAAAACATTCAGTACTTC.